These 12 T cell receptor beta chains came from one sample sequenced in a study of response to subunit inactivated influenza vaccine. One entry per CDR3 protein results from TCRdb running MiXCR on the RT-PCR reads. The sample includes roughly 540,000 distinct CDR3 sequences, roughly 25% of them seen just once. These data also formed part of another study, on T cells expressing NK-cell markers. In that study: 5'RACE template switching built TCR beta cDNA with unique molecular identifiers.

The specimen comprised CD4+ T cells sorted from PBMCs, sampled roughly 13 days after vaccination. Receptor source: a man aged 45 to 65 who received an inactivated influenza vaccine.

This clonotype showed up many times. The genes are TRBV5-1 and TRBJ2-7; 7 bases map to TRBD2. This CDR3 has 16 residues. The junction had 14 bases not matched to a gene; V was cut back by 4 bases and J by 4 bases. Germline V CDR1 and CDR2: SGHRS, YFSETQ. Here the CDR3 DNA reads TGCGCCAGCAGCCCCGGGGGGAGGGCTTCCGCTTACGAGCAGTACTTC. It codes for CASSPGGRASAYEQYF.

The chain carries TRBV7-8 and TRBJ1-6; 7 bases fit TRBD1. J was trimmed by 8 bases and V by 5 bases; bases with no gene match: 15. Germline CDR1 and CDR2: SGHVS and FQNEAQ. This CDR3 has 17 residues. CDR3 loop: CASSLYPTGSGYSPLHF. CDR3 in DNA: TGTGCCAGCAGCCTATACCCGACAGGGTCGGGATATTCACCCCTCCACTTT.

This clonotype was picked up a small number of times. The chain employs TRBV6-2 or TRBV6-3 and TRBJ2-1; the D is unclear. The V end lost 6 bases, the J end lost 7 bases, and 16 bases lay between the germline ends. The CDR3 spans 14 residues. Germline V CDR1 and CDR2: MNHEY, SVGEGT. The CDR3 spells CASRLAITGNEQFF. As DNA, the CDR3 is TGTGCCAGCAGGCTGGCCATTACTGGGAATGAGCAGTTCTTC.

CDR3 loop: CATSAAGRTEAFF. The CDR3 nucleotides read TGTGCCACCAGTGCGGCGGGTAGGACTGAAGCTTTCTTT. The V and J genes are TRBV24-1 and TRBJ1-1; no reliable D call. The CDR3 loop spans 13 amino acids. The V gene lost 5 bases and the J gene lost 5 bases, with 11 bases spanning the gap. Per the germline V gene, CDR1 is KGHDR and CDR2 is SFDVKD.

The rearrangement joins TRBV29-1 to TRBJ1-3, with no clear D. V was pared by 4 bases and J by 0 bases, with 19 bases between. The CDR3 contains 17 residues. CDR1 is SQVTM, CDR2 ANQGSEA, per germline. The CDR3 coding sequence is TGCAGCGTTGCTCTCCTCCGACCTGGACTCTCTGGAAACACCATATATTTT. This sequence encodes CSVALLRPGLSGNTIYF.

This chain uses TRBV12-3 or TRBV12-4 with TRBJ2-3; the match to TRBD2 covers 8 bases. The V and J ends lost 4 bases and 2 bases, in that order; junction bases with no gene match: 8. The CDR3 runs 16 residues. The CDR3 here is CASSSQSGSVTDTQYF. CDR3 sequence (DNA): TGTGCCAGCAGTTCCCAGAGCGGGAGCGTCACAGATACGCAGTATTTT.

This chain links TRBV4-3 with TRBJ1-5; D possibly corresponds to TRBD1 (5 bases). From germline, CDR1 is LGHNA and CDR2 YSLEER. V gave up 4 bases and J gave up 2 bases, with 9 bases separating them. The CDR3 sequence is 14 residues long. CDR3 residues: CASSPGHRNQPQHF. In DNA form, the CDR3 reads TGCGCCAGCAGCCCTGGACACCGCAATCAGCCCCAGCATTTT.

This clonotype was picked up a small number of times. This chain connects TRBV28 to TRBJ1-1; weak D call: TRBD1 (6 bases). The germline V gene has CDR1 MDHEN and CDR2 SYDVKM. V shed 10 bases and J shed 4 bases, with 16 bases lying between them. CDR3 length: 13 residues. The CDR3 sequence: CATFTGTRTEAFF. CDR3 in DNA: TGTGCCACCTTTACAGGGACGCGCACTGAAGCTTTCTTT.

In this sample, this clonotype turned up a few times. This chain uses TRBV5-1 with TRBJ2-2, with D maybe TRBD2 (6 bases). This CDR3 comprises 14 residues. The germline V and J ends were trimmed by 0 bases and 6 bases, with 9 bases remaining between them. Germline V gives CDR1 SGHRS, CDR2 YFSETQ. The CDR3 here is CASSLAPGAGELFF. CDR3 sequence (DNA): TGCGCCAGCAGCTTGGCCCCGGGGGCCGGGGAGCTGTTTTTT.

This clonotype was counted only a few times. The V and J genes are TRBV11-2 and TRBJ1-4, with D perhaps matching TRBD1 (5 bases). Looked up from germline, CDR1 is SGHAT and CDR2 is FQNNGV. Trimming pared 1 base from V and 5 bases from J, leaving 11 bases between. The CDR3 spans 15 residues. The DNA of the CDR3 is TGTGCCAGCAGCTTAGGGGGGGTCAGAAATGAAAAACTGTTTTTT. Protein: CASSLGGVRNEKLFF. Full variable domain (rest looked up from reference TRBV11-2 and TRBJ1-4): EAGVAQSPRYKIIEKRQSVAFWCNPISGHATLYWYQQILGQGPKLLIQFQNNGVVDDSQLPKDRFSAERLKGVDSTLKIQPAKLEDSAVYLCASSLGGVRNEKLFFGSGTQLSVL.

This clonotype appeared a few times. The V gene is TRBV12-3 or TRBV12-4, the J gene TRBJ1-6; TRBD1 is a possible D gene (5 bases). Trimming removed 6 bases at V and 7 bases at J, with 16 bases between. This CDR3 is built from 15 residues. In nucleotides, the CDR3 is TGTGCCAGCAGCCCTAGGCTGGGGGAAAATTCACCCCTCCACTTT. As protein: CASSPRLGENSPLHF.

This clonotype was picked up a small number of times. One end of the junction is discordant with germline, which a read error may explain. This chain joins TRBV18 and TRBJ2-1; perhaps TRBD2 as D (6 bases). The CDR3 sequence is 14 residues long. Germline V CDR1 and CDR2: KGHSH, LQKENI. The CDR3 DNA follows: TGTGCCAGCTCACCCCGGGAGTCCTTCAATGAGCAGTTCTTC. Protein product: CASSPRESFNEQFF.